The 29 T cell receptor beta chains in this list originate from one sample, sequenced in a study of blood T cell repertoires in COVID-19. Sequenced by immunoSEQ multiplex PCR; TCRdb stores in-frame clones only, minus some. The profile shows 95,000 to 150,000 clones, 84% of them singletons. Material for sequencing was PBMCs or T cells enriched from blood (not recorded which). Source of these receptors: a woman aged 25 to 39 who had recovered from COVID-19.

V is TRBV7-9 and J is TRBJ2-3, with D tentatively TRBD2 (7 bases). This CDR3 is 15 amino acids long. The germline V and J ends were trimmed by 5 bases and 2 bases, with 14 bases remaining between them. The germline CDR1 and CDR2 sequences are SEHNR and FQNEAQ (reference sequence). In nucleotides, the CDR3 is TGTGCCAGCAGCCCAGGGGAGCGGGACACAGATACGCAGTATTTT. This translates into CASSPGERDTDTQYF.

The chain is built from TRBV7-2 and TRBJ1-6; weak D call: TRBD1 (5 bases). V lost 0 bases to trimming and J lost 8 bases, with 17 bases between them. The germline V gene encodes CDR1 SGHTA and CDR2 FQGNSA. The CDR3 is 17 amino acids. The CDR3 nucleotides are TGTGCCAGCAGCTTAGCGTTCTCGGGGGGAGATGATTCACCCCTCCACTTT. This translates into CASSLAFSGGDDSPLHF.

This chain joins TRBV9 and TRBJ2-5, with a weak D call TRBD2 (6 bases). The CDR3 is made up of 16 amino acids. Germline V gene lookup returns CDR1 SGDLS and CDR2 YYNGEE. V gave up 4 bases and J gave up 10 bases, with 26 bases separating them. The CDR3 DNA reads TGTGCCAGCAGCCCCGCGGGGTCCACCGGAAGTGAAGGCCAGTACTTC. Translating it yields CASSPAGSTGSEGQYF.

The rearrangement uses TRBV28 and TRBJ1-5; 10 nucleotides agree with TRBD1. This CDR3 region has 17 residues. In germline, CDR1 is MDHEN, CDR2 SYDVKM. Trimming cost V 5 bases and J 6 bases; bases outside gene matches: 13. CDR3: CASSLNGQGGRSQPQHF. CDR3 nucleotides: TGTGCCAGCAGTCTAAATGGACAGGGGGGACGAAGTCAGCCCCAGCATTTT.

The V call is TRBV30, the J call TRBJ1-5, with D tentatively TRBD1 (6 bases). CDR3 size: 13 residues. Per germline, CDR1 GTSNPN and CDR2 SVGIG (reference sequence). Trimming stripped 1 base from V and 6 bases from J, with 10 bases between. The DNA for the CDR3 is TGTGCCTGGAGTGGTGGGGGCTTTCAGCCCCAGCATTTT. This sequence encodes CAWSGGGFQPQHF.

The CDR3: CATSRVPGQGSFYGYTF. CDR3 bases: TGTGCCACCAGCAGAGTCCCGGGACAGGGAAGTTTCTATGGCTACACCTTC. The rearrangement joins TRBV15 to TRBJ1-2, with 9 bases lining up with TRBD1. V dropped 1 base and J dropped 4; count of bases not matched to a gene: 10. The CDR3 runs 17 residues. Germline loops: CDR1 LNHNV, CDR2 YYDKDF (reference sequence).

CDR3 in DNA: TGTGCCAGCAGCCCCCCGCAGCGGGGGGTGGATACGCAGTATTTT. Its translation is CASSPPQRGVDTQYF. V gene TRBV9 combines with J gene TRBJ2-3; TRBD2 matches at 9 bases. V lost 4 bases to trimming and J lost 6 bases; unmatched junction nucleotides: 9. The germline V gene has CDR1 SGDLS and CDR2 YYNGEE. The CDR3 length is 15 residues.

The table lists this clone with a count of one. The chain combines TRBV6-2 or TRBV6-3 with TRBJ2-1, with TRBD2 identical over 8 bases. Looked up from germline, CDR1 is MNHEY and CDR2 is SVGEGT. V shed 5 bases and J 7 bases; nucleotides not matched to a gene: 13. CDR3 length: 16 amino acids. The CDR3 here is CASSPGREVWGNEQFF. In nucleotides, the CDR3 is TGTGCCAGCAGTCCCGGGCGGGAGGTTTGGGGGAATGAGCAGTTCTTC.

V gene TRBV6-1 combines with J gene TRBJ1-5; D may be TRBD1 (6 bases). V shed 3 bases and J shed 5 bases, with 14 bases lying between them. Germline assignment: CDR1 MNHNS and CDR2 SASEGT. This CDR3 region has 15 residues. The CDR3 DNA sequence: TGTGCCAGCAGTGAGATGGGACACCCGTATCAGCCCCAGCATTTT. Translated: CASSEMGHPYQPQHF.

The chain joins TRBV14 to TRBJ2-1, with no clear D. From germline, CDR1 is SGHDN and CDR2 FVKESK. The CDR3 consists of 14 residues. Trimming shortened V by 0 bases and J by 9 bases, and 12 bases separated the two germline ends. The CDR3 bases are TGTGCCAGCAGCCAAGAATCGCGGTGGAGTGAGCAGTTCTTC. Amino acids: CASSQESRWSEQFF.

Details on this clone: One junction end does not reproduce the germline sequence, and a read error may be involved. This chain connects TRBV29-1 to TRBJ2-5, with 11 bases identical to TRBD1. CDR3 length equals 14 residues. Germline V gene sequence: CDR1 SQVTM, CDR2 ANQGSEA. The CDR3, as DNA: TGCAGTGTGACGGACAGGGGGCGTGTGGAGACCCGGTACTTC. It codes for CSVTDRGRVETRYF. Looking up the rest from reference TRBV29-1 and TRBJ2-5 gives the full variable domain: SAVISQKPSRDICQRGTSLTIQCQVDSQVTMMFWYRQQPGQSLTLIATANQGSEATYESGFVIDKFPISRPNLTFSTLTVSNMSPEDSSIYLCSVTDRGRVETRYFGPGTRLLVL.

This clone was detected once. The rearrangement joins TRBV6-6 to TRBJ2-4; TRBD1 agrees at 8 bases. V lost 4 bases to trimming and J lost 8 bases; unmatched junction nucleotides: 7. The CDR3 is 14 residues long. Germline V CDR1 and CDR2: MNHNY, SVGAGI (reference sequence). In DNA form, the CDR3 reads TGTGCCAGCAGTTCCGGACAGGGAGATTACATTCAGTACTTC. It yields the protein CASSSGQGDYIQYF.

By sample fraction, this clone is medium-sized (0.01 to 0.1%). The genes are TRBV7-3 and TRBJ2-3, with a weak D call TRBD2 (7 bases). This CDR3 contains 15 residues. The V end lost 3 bases, the J end lost 6 bases, and 16 bases lay between the germline ends. Germline-derived CDR1 and CDR2 are SGHTA and FQGTGA. The CDR3 here is CASSFRGAGADTQYF. In DNA, the CDR3 is TGTGCCAGCAGCTTCCGGGGGGCCGGGGCGGATACGCAGTATTTT.

The V and J genes are TRBV10-1 and TRBJ2-3; TRBD2 aligns across 8 bases. This CDR3 is 16 amino acids long. The germline gives CDR1 WNHNN, CDR2 SYGVQD (reference sequence). V trimming: 3 bases; J trimming: 4 bases; junction bases outside the gene matches: 9. As DNA, the CDR3 is TGCGCCAGCAGTGAAGGTGCGGGAGGACGGGCAGATACGCAGTATTTT. It translates to CASSEGAGGRADTQYF.

This clone has a single count. The V call is TRBV28, the J call TRBJ2-3, with a tentative D call TRBD2 (6 bases). V dropped 6 bases and J dropped 2 bases, with 12 bases sitting between them. Per germline, CDR1 MDHEN and CDR2 SYDVKM. CDR3 length: 14 amino acids. CDR3 DNA: TGTGCCAGCAGGCCGGCGGGAAACACAGATACGCAGTATTTT. Protein: CASRPAGNTDTQYF.

The V and J genes are TRBV10-3 and TRBJ2-5; perhaps TRBD1 as D (8 bases). CDR1 and CDR2 (germline): ENHRY, SYGVKD. The CDR3 has 15 residues. V was pared by 9 bases and J by 5 bases, with 22 bases between. CDR3 DNA sequence: TGTGCCATACGACGCCCGATACAGGGGGGGGAGACCCAGTACTTC. This sequence encodes CAIRRPIQGGETQYF.

The rearrangement uses TRBV12-3 or TRBV12-4 and TRBJ2-7; D remains ambiguous. The CDR3 runs to 13 residues. The ends were cut back, 3 bases at V and 2 bases at J, with 8 bases in the middle. CDR3 loop: CASSFSRTYEQYF. The CDR3 DNA reads TGTGCCAGCAGTTTCAGCAGGACCTACGAGCAGTACTTC.

The chain links TRBV28 to TRBJ2-3; D is undetermined. Germline CDR1 is MDHEN and CDR2 is SYDVKM. The CDR3 contains 14 residues. V was cut by 1 base and J by 1 base, with 6 bases left in between. The CDR3, as DNA: TGTGCCAGCAGTTTATTTCGGGGCACAGATACGCAGTATTTT. This gives the protein CASSLFRGTDTQYF.

CDR3 bases: TGTGCCAGCTCGTCAATCCGAGACAGGGCTACGCGTACTGAAGCTTTCTTT. Translated: CASSSIRDRATRTEAFF. This chain connects TRBV18 to TRBJ1-1; 7 nucleotides agree with TRBD1. The CDR3 runs to 17 residues. Unmatched junction bases numbered 18, after V lost 6 bases and J lost 5 bases. Germline assignment: CDR1 KGHSH and CDR2 LQKENI.

The chain links TRBV7-2 to TRBJ2-7; 10 nucleotides match TRBD2. CDR3 size: 16 residues. V dropped 5 bases and J dropped 4; count of bases not matched to a gene: 11. Per germline, CDR1 SGHTA and CDR2 FQGNSA. In DNA form, the CDR3 reads TGTGCCAGCAGCCTCTCCTCCGGGACTAGCGTATACGAGCAGTACTTC. It translates to CASSLSSGTSVYEQYF.

This chain joins TRBV11-3 and TRBJ1-1, with D hard to call. CDR1 is SGHNT, CDR2 YENEEA, per germline. This CDR3 comprises 13 residues. The V and J ends lost 5 bases and 3 bases respectively, with 10 bases between them. The CDR3 DNA is TGTGCCAGCAGCCTCGAGGGTCACACTGAAGCTTTCTTT. It translates to CASSLEGHTEAFF.

The chain has TRBV5-6 and TRBJ2-7; maybe TRBD2 (7 bases). The CDR3 contains 14 residues. Trimming shortened V by 0 bases and J by 3 bases, and 10 bases separated the two germline ends. Germline CDR1 and CDR2: SGHDT and YYEEEE. CDR3 bases: TGTGCCAGCAGCTTGGTCGGGGGGCTCTACGAGCAGTACTTC. This encodes CASSLVGGLYEQYF. The full variable domain, with the rest looked up from reference TRBV5-6 and TRBJ2-7, is DAGVTQSPTHLIKTRGQQVTLRCSPKSGHDTVSWYQQALGQGPQFIFQYYEEEERQRGNFPDRFSGHQFPNYSSELNVNALLLGDSALYLCASSLVGGLYEQYFGPGTRLTVT.

The rearrangement links TRBV18 to TRBJ1-6; possible D gene TRBD1, 5 bases. CDR1 KGHSH and CDR2 LQKENI come from the germline V gene. V lost 1 base and J 8 bases, leaving 12 bases between the germline ends. CDR3 length: 15 amino acids. Here the CDR3 reads CASSPLGPGDSPLHF. Written as DNA, the CDR3 is TGTGCCAGCTCACCACTGGGGCCGGGTGATTCACCCCTCCACTTT.

V usage is TRBV18 and J usage is TRBJ1-2, with 10 bases matching TRBD1. Trimming removed 8 bases from V and 5 bases from J; junction bases left unmatched: 8. Germline CDR1 is KGHSH and CDR2 is LQKENI. The CDR3 contains 14 residues. In nucleotides, the CDR3 is TGTGCCAGCCGCCCGGGACAGGGGTGGTATGGCTACACCTTC. As protein: CASRPGQGWYGYTF.

The V and J genes are TRBV7-2 and TRBJ1-5; D gene ambiguous. The V end was cut by 1 base, the J end by 4 bases, with 8 bases between. From germline, CDR1 is SGHTA and CDR2 FQGNSA. CDR3 length equals 14 residues. CDR3 loop: CASSLGHNNQPQHF. The CDR3 DNA follows: TGTGCCAGCAGCTTAGGACATAATAATCAGCCCCAGCATTTT.

This chain uses TRBV7-9 with TRBJ1-1; D may be TRBD1 (6 bases). The germline V and J ends were trimmed by 6 bases and 2 bases, with 10 bases remaining between them. The CDR3 runs to 13 residues. Germline values: CDR1 SEHNR, CDR2 FQNEAQ (reference sequence). The CDR3 nucleotides read TGTGCCAGCAGTTGGACAGTCAACACTGAAGCTTTCTTT. Translated, it gives CASSWTVNTEAFF.

The DNA for the CDR3 is TGTGCCAGCACCCGGACAGGGGGCGCGGAGACCCAGTACTTC. Its protein product is CASTRTGGAETQYF. V gene TRBV9 combines with J gene TRBJ2-5, with TRBD1 matching 11 bases. Germline-derived CDR1 and CDR2 are SGDLS and YYNGEE. The J segment lost 5 bases and the V segment lost 6 bases, leaving 6 bases of the junction unmatched. This CDR3 is built from 14 residues.

This sequence joins TRBV4-3 and TRBJ2-2; 13 nucleotides agree with TRBD2. Germline loops: CDR1 LGHNA, CDR2 YSLEER. The CDR3 sequence is 18 residues long. Trimming took 2 bases from V and 4 from J; bases not matched to a gene: 7. The CDR3 nucleotides read TGCGCCAGCAGCCAATCGGGACTAGCGGGACGTGGCACCGGGGAGCTGTTTTTT. Amino acid sequence: CASSQSGLAGRGTGELFF.

This clone is a singleton in its sample. The rearrangement joins TRBV7-9 to TRBJ1-2; no clear D. Germline-derived CDR1 and CDR2 are SEHNR and FQNEAQ (reference sequence). V lost 5 bases, J lost 1 base, and 5 bases lay in between. The CDR3 runs 12 residues. This chain's CDR3 is CASSPINYGYTF. CDR3 sequence (DNA): TGTGCCAGCAGCCCTATTAACTATGGCTACACCTTC.